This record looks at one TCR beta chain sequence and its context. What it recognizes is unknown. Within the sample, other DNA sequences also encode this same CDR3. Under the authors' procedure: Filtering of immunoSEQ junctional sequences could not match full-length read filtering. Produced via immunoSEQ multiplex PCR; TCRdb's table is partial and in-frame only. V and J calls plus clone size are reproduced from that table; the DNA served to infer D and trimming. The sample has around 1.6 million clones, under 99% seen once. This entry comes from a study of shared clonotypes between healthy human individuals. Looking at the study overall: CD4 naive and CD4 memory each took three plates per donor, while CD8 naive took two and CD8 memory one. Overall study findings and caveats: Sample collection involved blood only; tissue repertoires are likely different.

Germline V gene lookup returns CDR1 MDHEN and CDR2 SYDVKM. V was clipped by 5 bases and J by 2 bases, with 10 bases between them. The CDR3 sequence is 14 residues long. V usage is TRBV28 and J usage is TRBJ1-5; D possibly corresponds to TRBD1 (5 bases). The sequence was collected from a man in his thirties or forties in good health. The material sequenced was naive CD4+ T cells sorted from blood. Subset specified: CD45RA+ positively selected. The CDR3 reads CASSLGGGNQPQHF. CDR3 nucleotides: TGTGCCAGCAGTCTTGGGGGGGGCAATCAGCCCCAGCATTTT.